The clone carrying this T cell receptor (beta chain) was detected only a few times. Its antigen is not known. Ipilimumab-mediated CTLA-4 blockade plus focal radiation was given to patients having chemo-refractory metastatic non-small-cell lung cancer. The protocol was immunoSEQ multiplex PCR, while the TCRdb copy is restricted to in-frame clones and leaves out a portion. The table has around 90,000 clones, 83% seen once. The entry originates in a study of radiotherapy plus CTLA-4 blockade in lung cancer. Study-wide background: Among patients, around 18% showed objective responses, and around 30% had disease control. Overall study results and limits: Tumor-derived TCR clones expanded in blood after radiotherapy plus ipilimumab. Interferon-beta, together with early blood T cell clone dynamics, reportedly best predicted response.

V dropped 5 bases and J dropped 9 bases, with 14 bases sitting between them. CDR1 is MDHEN and CDR2 is SYDVKM in the germline V gene. This CDR3 comprises 12 residues. Sequencing used peripheral blood, obtained from a patient treated with radiotherapy plus ipilimumab. The receptor was isolated from a human donor with non-small cell lung cancer who had stable disease on radiotherapy plus ipilimumab. The rearrangement uses TRBV28 and TRBJ2-7; the D gene is possibly TRBD2 (5 bases). CDR3 coding DNA: TGTGCCAGCAGTCCCACCCCCAGCGGGCAGTACTTC. Encoded protein: CASSPTPSGQYF.